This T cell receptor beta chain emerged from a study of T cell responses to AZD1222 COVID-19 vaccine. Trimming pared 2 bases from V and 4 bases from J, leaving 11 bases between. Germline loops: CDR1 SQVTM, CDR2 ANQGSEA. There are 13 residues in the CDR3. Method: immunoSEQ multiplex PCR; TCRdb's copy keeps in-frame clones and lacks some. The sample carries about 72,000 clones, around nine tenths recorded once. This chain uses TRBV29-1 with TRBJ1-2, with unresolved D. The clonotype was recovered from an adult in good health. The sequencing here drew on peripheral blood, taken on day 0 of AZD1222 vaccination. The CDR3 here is CSVEFHGGYGYTF. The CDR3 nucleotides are TGCAGCGTTGAATTCCACGGCGGCTATGGCTACACCTTC.